Listed below are T cell receptor beta chains from one sample, sequenced in a study of blood T cell repertoires in COVID-19. The protocol was immunoSEQ multiplex PCR, while the TCRdb copy is restricted to in-frame clones and leaves out a portion. This repertoire shows hundreds of thousands of clones, approximately 86% found once; its top ten account for 1.5% to 2%. Source material: PBMCs or T cells enriched from blood (not recorded which). The receptors here all came from a woman between 45 and 60 years old who had recovered from COVID-19. Each CDR3 is given without its conserved first and last residue. Fields, in order: V gene, clone size, D gene, J gene, CDR3 protein. A D gene is named only where the DNA matches it firmly. The listing skips clone size in some rows; elsewhere it reads once, few, many or a size class.

v_call: TRBV7-9
clone_size: -
d_call: -
j_call: TRBJ2-5
cdr3_aa: ASSSLLSWTQY

v_call: TRBV9
clone_size: -
d_call: TRBD2
j_call: TRBJ2-3
cdr3_aa: ASSAGLAGGILVDTQY

v_call: TRBV3-1/TRBV3-2
clone_size: -
d_call: -
j_call: TRBJ1-1
cdr3_aa: ASGPSSNTEAF

v_call: TRBV12-3/TRBV12-4
clone_size: -
d_call: -
j_call: TRBJ1-2
cdr3_aa: ASSPPDSHYT

v_call: TRBV2
clone_size: -
d_call: -
j_call: TRBJ2-5
cdr3_aa: ASSETTWYQETQY

v_call: TRBV4-1
clone_size: -
d_call: TRBD2
j_call: TRBJ2-1
cdr3_aa: ASSRTSGRTVDEQF

v_call: TRBV5-1
clone_size: few
d_call: -
j_call: TRBJ2-7
cdr3_aa: ASSLAVGLSYEQY

v_call: TRBV18
clone_size: once
d_call: -
j_call: TRBJ1-3
cdr3_aa: ASSLGDVRNTIY

v_call: TRBV5-4
clone_size: -
d_call: TRBD1
j_call: TRBJ1-2
cdr3_aa: ASSSRTGFGGYT

v_call: TRBV7-3
clone_size: -
d_call: TRBD2
j_call: TRBJ2-2
cdr3_aa: ASSSSSGSPTGELF

v_call: TRBV6-1
clone_size: -
d_call: -
j_call: TRBJ1-3
cdr3_aa: ASREGTIGNTIY

v_call: TRBV5-1
clone_size: -
d_call: -
j_call: TRBJ1-2
cdr3_aa: ASSLVVGDGYT

v_call: TRBV6-5
clone_size: -
d_call: TRBD2
j_call: TRBJ2-1
cdr3_aa: ASSKTSASYNEQF

v_call: TRBV7-2
clone_size: -
d_call: TRBD1
j_call: TRBJ2-7
cdr3_aa: ASSPKGIGQGGHEQY

v_call: TRBV6-8
clone_size: -
d_call: TRBD1
j_call: TRBJ1-2
cdr3_aa: ASTPLTRQGVGLSYGYT

v_call: TRBV14
clone_size: -
d_call: -
j_call: TRBJ1-1
cdr3_aa: ASSSWDDRLAF

v_call: TRBV10-3
clone_size: -
d_call: -
j_call: TRBJ2-1
cdr3_aa: AISEQGQDEQF

v_call: TRBV6-2/TRBV6-3
clone_size: -
d_call: -
j_call: TRBJ1-2
cdr3_aa: ASSLVTGQLYGYT

v_call: TRBV7-2
clone_size: -
d_call: TRBD2
j_call: TRBJ2-1
cdr3_aa: ASSTGLAVEQF

v_call: TRBV3-1/TRBV3-2
clone_size: -
d_call: -
j_call: TRBJ1-5
cdr3_aa: ASSQEGVDRRHQPQH

v_call: TRBV18
clone_size: -
d_call: -
j_call: TRBJ1-6
cdr3_aa: ASSPSGSRNSPLH

v_call: TRBV4-2
clone_size: -
d_call: -
j_call: TRBJ2-1
cdr3_aa: ASSQGEKGANYNEQF

v_call: TRBV6-1
clone_size: -
d_call: TRBD2
j_call: TRBJ2-7
cdr3_aa: ASSETSGGAYEQY

v_call: TRBV5-1
clone_size: many
d_call: TRBD2
j_call: TRBJ2-1
cdr3_aa: ASSLGLAGEVEQF

v_call: TRBV12-3/TRBV12-4
clone_size: -
d_call: -
j_call: TRBJ2-5
cdr3_aa: ASSLVQFGTQY

v_call: TRBV3-1/TRBV3-2
clone_size: -
d_call: -
j_call: TRBJ2-2
cdr3_aa: ASSQLGELF

v_call: TRBV11-3
clone_size: once
d_call: TRBD2
j_call: TRBJ2-1
cdr3_aa: ASSLRAGGPSEQF

v_call: TRBV6-5
clone_size: -
d_call: TRBD2
j_call: TRBJ2-7
cdr3_aa: ASFGGSSEQY

v_call: TRBV24-1
clone_size: -
d_call: -
j_call: TRBJ1-2
cdr3_aa: ATSFGSFSSHYGYT

v_call: TRBV6-4
clone_size: -
d_call: -
j_call: TRBJ2-2
cdr3_aa: ASSDSLETGELF

v_call: TRBV6-5
clone_size: once
d_call: TRBD1
j_call: TRBJ1-2
cdr3_aa: ASSLQTGSGYGYT

v_call: TRBV5-1
clone_size: few
d_call: -
j_call: TRBJ2-1
cdr3_aa: ASSLTINNEQF

v_call: TRBV7-2
clone_size: -
d_call: -
j_call: TRBJ1-4
cdr3_aa: ASSLEARGKLF

v_call: TRBV19
clone_size: -
d_call: TRBD2
j_call: TRBJ2-5
cdr3_aa: ASSRTGTSGQETQY

v_call: TRBV5-1
clone_size: -
d_call: -
j_call: TRBJ1-4
cdr3_aa: ASSSGTTNEKLF

v_call: TRBV7-9
clone_size: -
d_call: TRBD1
j_call: TRBJ1-1
cdr3_aa: ASSLRQGAQRGTEAF

v_call: TRBV27
clone_size: -
d_call: TRBD2
j_call: TRBJ2-3
cdr3_aa: ASSLTSGSWTDTQY

v_call: TRBV10-3
clone_size: -
d_call: TRBD2
j_call: TRBJ2-1
cdr3_aa: AVGGTTYNEQF

v_call: TRBV15
clone_size: -
d_call: -
j_call: TRBJ2-1
cdr3_aa: ATSRDTGVSYNEQF

v_call: TRBV18
clone_size: few
d_call: -
j_call: TRBJ1-5
cdr3_aa: ASSPSGSQPQH

v_call: TRBV2
clone_size: -
d_call: -
j_call: TRBJ1-2
cdr3_aa: ASLDSNYGYT

v_call: TRBV5-1
clone_size: once
d_call: TRBD1
j_call: TRBJ1-1
cdr3_aa: ASSLEQGQGTEAF

v_call: TRBV29-1
clone_size: few
d_call: -
j_call: TRBJ2-3
cdr3_aa: SVRDTPGDTDTQY

v_call: TRBV7-9
clone_size: -
d_call: TRBD2
j_call: TRBJ2-1
cdr3_aa: ASRHTRSGSSYNEQF

v_call: TRBV9
clone_size: once
d_call: TRBD2
j_call: TRBJ2-5
cdr3_aa: ASSRSGRFQETQY

v_call: TRBV7-9
clone_size: -
d_call: TRBD2
j_call: TRBJ2-1
cdr3_aa: ASSWGLAGPGDEQF

v_call: TRBV28
clone_size: -
d_call: -
j_call: TRBJ1-2
cdr3_aa: ASQAPPANYGYT

v_call: TRBV11-2
clone_size: -
d_call: -
j_call: TRBJ1-2
cdr3_aa: ASSFGGSYGYT

v_call: TRBV4-3
clone_size: -
d_call: TRBD1
j_call: TRBJ2-7
cdr3_aa: ASSQGWDRGFTYEQY

v_call: TRBV5-1
clone_size: -
d_call: TRBD2
j_call: TRBJ2-2
cdr3_aa: ASSFSGSISGELF